This is a list of T cell receptor beta chains from one sample in a study of response to subunit inactivated influenza vaccine. A single record per CDR3 protein comes from TCRdb applying MiXCR to the RT-PCR reads. The sample shows about 520,000 distinct CDR3 sequences, around 7.9% of them seen only once. The sample here was PBMCs from blood, taken around 25 months after vaccination. These receptors were collected from a man between 50 and 75 years old who received an inactivated influenza vaccine. The CDR3 runs from the conserved cysteine through the conserved F or W. The D gene is left open where the match is weak. Only some rows state a clone size, as once, few, many or a class for expanded clones.

d_call	j_call	v_call	clone_size	cdr3_nt	cdr3_aa
.	TRBJ1-2	TRBV7-8	many	TGTGCCAGCAGCTCCCCGACGGATAACTATGGCTACACCTTC	CASSSPTDNYGYTF
TRBD1	TRBJ1-4	TRBV12-3/TRBV12-4	few	TGTGCCAGCAGTTTCATTGTGGGACAGGGGGTTGAAAAACTGTTTTTT	CASSFIVGQGVEKLFF
.	TRBJ1-4	TRBV12-3/TRBV12-4	.	TGTGCCAGCAGTTTCCGGGGTGCTGAAAAACTGTTTTTT	CASSFRGAEKLFF
TRBD2	TRBJ2-2	TRBV10-3	many	TGTGCCATCAGTGCGCCCATGGGAGGGCCACAAACCGGGGAGCTGTTTTTT	CAISAPMGGPQTGELFF
TRBD2	TRBJ2-1	TRBV6-1	.	TGTGCCAGCAGCCCCCTTGGACTAGCGGGAGGAGTACAGTTCTTC	CASSPLGLAGGVQFF
.	TRBJ2-1	TRBV5-5	few	TGTGCCAGCAGCTTCGTTGCACTACTACACAATGAGCAGTTCTTC	CASSFVALLHNEQFF
TRBD1	TRBJ2-7	TRBV5-1	many	TGCGCCAGCAGCTTGGTGGGTGACAGGGTGCACCCCTACGAGCAGTACTTC	CASSLVGDRVHPYEQYF
.	TRBJ2-3	TRBV5-4	.	TGTGCCAGCAGCTTGGGTGTAGGAGGAGGGGATACGCAGTATTTT	CASSLGVGGGDTQYF
TRBD1	TRBJ2-5	TRBV30	few	TGTGCCTGGAGTGCAGATCCCCGAAGCTGGATCGGGACAGCACAAGAGACCCAGTACTTC	CAWSADPRSWIGTAQETQYF
TRBD1	TRBJ2-1	TRBV28	few	TGTGCCAGCAGTTTGGGTCAGGGGGTCGGTGAGCAGTTCTTC	CASSLGQGVGEQFF
.	TRBJ2-5	TRBV10-1	few	TGCGCCAGCAGTAGGAACAGGCCACAAGAGACCCAGTACTTC	CASSRNRPQETQYF
.	TRBJ2-3	TRBV5-1	few	TGCGCCAGCAGCTTGTTGCCGGAACCCACAGATACGCAGTATTTT	CASSLLPEPTDTQYF
TRBD1	TRBJ2-1	TRBV20-1	few	TGCAGTGCCCCGCGACAGGGGGTATACAATGAGCAGTTCTTC	CSAPRQGVYNEQFF
.	TRBJ2-5	TRBV5-1	few	TGCGCCCCCATGTGGTGCGGGGAGACCCAGTACTTC	CAPMWCGETQYF
TRBD2	TRBJ2-1	TRBV12-3/TRBV12-4	.	TGTGCCAGCAGTTTTGCGGGAGGCAACAATGAGCAGTTCTTC	CASSFAGGNNEQFF
TRBD1	TRBJ2-3	TRBV3-1	.	TGTGCCAGCCAGGACAGGGCCAGAGATACGCAGTATTTT	CASQDRARDTQYF
TRBD2	TRBJ2-3	TRBV11-2	.	TGTGCCAGCAGCCTATACCTCGTGCTAGCGGGGGGCACAGATACGCAGTATTTT	CASSLYLVLAGGTDTQYF
.	TRBJ2-3	TRBV12-3/TRBV12-4	few	TGTGCCAGCAGTCCCCAGCCGACCCCGCAGTATTTT	CASSPQPTPQYF
.	TRBJ2-5	TRBV3-1	.	TGTGCCAGCAGCCTCTTTGGGGGCCGGGAGACCCAGTACTTC	CASSLFGGRETQYF
TRBD2	TRBJ2-2	TRBV6-4	many	TGTGCCAGCAGTGAGGGGACTAGTCCGAACACCGGGGAGCTGTTTTTT	CASSEGTSPNTGELFF
.	TRBJ1-2	TRBV29-1	.	TGCAGCGTTACCGCCCGAGGCACTAACTATGGCTACACCTTC	CSVTARGTNYGYTF
TRBD1	TRBJ1-5	TRBV7-2	few	TGTGCCAGCAGCTTTCAGGGGGCGGAGCAGCCCCAGCATTTT	CASSFQGAEQPQHF
.	TRBJ1-2	TRBV6-2/TRBV6-3	.	TGTGCCAGCAGTTACATGGGGGCGCTCGGGAAACCGCCGGCCTATGGCTACACCTTC	CASSYMGALGKPPAYGYTF
TRBD1	TRBJ1-2	TRBV10-3	many	TGTGCCATCAGTGGGGACAGTGGAAACTATGGCTACACCTTC	CAISGDSGNYGYTF
.	TRBJ2-7	TRBV7-2	.	TGTGCCAGCAGCTTAGATGGTAACTCCTTCTACGAGCAGTACTTC	CASSLDGNSFYEQYF
.	TRBJ2-2	TRBV28	few	TGTGCCAGCAGTACCAAAAGGACCGGGGAGCTGTTTTTT	CASSTKRTGELFF
TRBD1	TRBJ2-3	TRBV7-2	.	TGTGCCAGCAGCTTACCCCGGACAGGGGGGGATACGCAGTATTTT	CASSLPRTGGDTQYF
.	TRBJ2-2	TRBV9	.	TGTGCCAGCAGCGTAGCTACAGCCCCCCGGGAGCTGTTTTTT	CASSVATAPRELFF
TRBD2	TRBJ2-7	TRBV12-3/TRBV12-4	few	TGTGCCAGCAGTTTAGTCCGACTAGCGGGAGGGTTCGAGCAGTACTTC	CASSLVRLAGGFEQYF
TRBD2	TRBJ2-5	TRBV6-6	.	TGTGCCAGCAGTTCGGACTTTCGGAACGTGCTAGCGGGGACCGTGTTGTACCAAGAGACCCAGTACTTC	CASSSDFRNVLAGTVLYQETQYF
TRBD2	TRBJ2-2	TRBV7-2	.	TGTGCCAGCAGCTTAGTAAGGGGAGGGCCCGGGGAGCTGTTTTTT	CASSLVRGGPGELFF
TRBD1	TRBJ2-7	TRBV24-1	few	TGTGCCACCAGTGACGCGGGACAGGGCGGTGAGCAGTACTTC	CATSDAGQGGEQYF
.	TRBJ1-1	TRBV5-1	.	TGCGCCAGCAGCTTTGAGGCAGAGAGAGAAGCTTTCTTT	CASSFEAEREAFF
.	TRBJ1-5	TRBV20-1	many	TGCAGTGCCGTCGACGGAACCAATCAGCCCCAGCATTTT	CSAVDGTNQPQHF
.	TRBJ2-6	TRBV10-3	.	TGTGCCATCAGTGAGGGTACCGGGGCCAACATCCTGACTTTC	CAISEGTGANILTF
.	TRBJ1-2	TRBV12-3/TRBV12-4	many	TGTGCCAGCCGTCCGACTAACTATGGCTACACCTTC	CASRPTNYGYTF
TRBD2	TRBJ2-7	TRBV6-2/TRBV6-3	few	TGTGCCAGCAGTTACTTACCACTAGCGGGATCCTACGAGCAGTACTTC	CASSYLPLAGSYEQYF
.	TRBJ2-3	TRBV18	.	TGTGCCAGCTCACCACGGCGGGACCCATTCACAGATACGCAGTATTTT	CASSPRRDPFTDTQYF
.	TRBJ1-5	TRBV21-1	.	TGTGCCAGCAGCAGAACAGGGGCAGGTTGTCAGCCCCAGCATTTT	CASSRTGAGCQPQHF
.	TRBJ2-7	TRBV12-3/TRBV12-4	.	TGTGCCAGCTGTTTAGCGTTGAGTAGCGGAACTACCCCCTACGAGCAGTACTTC	CASCLALSSGTTPYEQYF
.	TRBJ2-5	TRBV7-2	.	TGTGCCAGCAGCTCAAAGAAAGAGACCCAGTACTTC	CASSSKKETQYF
.	TRBJ1-1	TRBV4-3	.	TGCGCCAGCAGCCAAGACGTCGGCAGCTACCAAGCTTTCTTT	CASSQDVGSYQAFF
.	TRBJ2-7	TRBV5-1	few	TGCGCCAGCAGCCACCCGGCGTCCTCCTCCTACGAGCAGTACTTC	CASSHPASSSYEQYF
TRBD2	TRBJ2-1	TRBV5-1	.	TGCGCCAGCAGCTCGGACAGCGGGAGGTCCGGCAATGAGCAGTTCTTC	CASSSDSGRSGNEQFF
.	TRBJ2-1	TRBV12-3/TRBV12-4	many	TGTGCCACTTCAAACAGAGGGGCCAATGAGCAGTTCTTC	CATSNRGANEQFF
.	TRBJ2-7	TRBV7-9	few	TGTGCCAGCAGCCCTTGGGCTGGGGGCTACGAGCAGTACTTC	CASSPWAGGYEQYF